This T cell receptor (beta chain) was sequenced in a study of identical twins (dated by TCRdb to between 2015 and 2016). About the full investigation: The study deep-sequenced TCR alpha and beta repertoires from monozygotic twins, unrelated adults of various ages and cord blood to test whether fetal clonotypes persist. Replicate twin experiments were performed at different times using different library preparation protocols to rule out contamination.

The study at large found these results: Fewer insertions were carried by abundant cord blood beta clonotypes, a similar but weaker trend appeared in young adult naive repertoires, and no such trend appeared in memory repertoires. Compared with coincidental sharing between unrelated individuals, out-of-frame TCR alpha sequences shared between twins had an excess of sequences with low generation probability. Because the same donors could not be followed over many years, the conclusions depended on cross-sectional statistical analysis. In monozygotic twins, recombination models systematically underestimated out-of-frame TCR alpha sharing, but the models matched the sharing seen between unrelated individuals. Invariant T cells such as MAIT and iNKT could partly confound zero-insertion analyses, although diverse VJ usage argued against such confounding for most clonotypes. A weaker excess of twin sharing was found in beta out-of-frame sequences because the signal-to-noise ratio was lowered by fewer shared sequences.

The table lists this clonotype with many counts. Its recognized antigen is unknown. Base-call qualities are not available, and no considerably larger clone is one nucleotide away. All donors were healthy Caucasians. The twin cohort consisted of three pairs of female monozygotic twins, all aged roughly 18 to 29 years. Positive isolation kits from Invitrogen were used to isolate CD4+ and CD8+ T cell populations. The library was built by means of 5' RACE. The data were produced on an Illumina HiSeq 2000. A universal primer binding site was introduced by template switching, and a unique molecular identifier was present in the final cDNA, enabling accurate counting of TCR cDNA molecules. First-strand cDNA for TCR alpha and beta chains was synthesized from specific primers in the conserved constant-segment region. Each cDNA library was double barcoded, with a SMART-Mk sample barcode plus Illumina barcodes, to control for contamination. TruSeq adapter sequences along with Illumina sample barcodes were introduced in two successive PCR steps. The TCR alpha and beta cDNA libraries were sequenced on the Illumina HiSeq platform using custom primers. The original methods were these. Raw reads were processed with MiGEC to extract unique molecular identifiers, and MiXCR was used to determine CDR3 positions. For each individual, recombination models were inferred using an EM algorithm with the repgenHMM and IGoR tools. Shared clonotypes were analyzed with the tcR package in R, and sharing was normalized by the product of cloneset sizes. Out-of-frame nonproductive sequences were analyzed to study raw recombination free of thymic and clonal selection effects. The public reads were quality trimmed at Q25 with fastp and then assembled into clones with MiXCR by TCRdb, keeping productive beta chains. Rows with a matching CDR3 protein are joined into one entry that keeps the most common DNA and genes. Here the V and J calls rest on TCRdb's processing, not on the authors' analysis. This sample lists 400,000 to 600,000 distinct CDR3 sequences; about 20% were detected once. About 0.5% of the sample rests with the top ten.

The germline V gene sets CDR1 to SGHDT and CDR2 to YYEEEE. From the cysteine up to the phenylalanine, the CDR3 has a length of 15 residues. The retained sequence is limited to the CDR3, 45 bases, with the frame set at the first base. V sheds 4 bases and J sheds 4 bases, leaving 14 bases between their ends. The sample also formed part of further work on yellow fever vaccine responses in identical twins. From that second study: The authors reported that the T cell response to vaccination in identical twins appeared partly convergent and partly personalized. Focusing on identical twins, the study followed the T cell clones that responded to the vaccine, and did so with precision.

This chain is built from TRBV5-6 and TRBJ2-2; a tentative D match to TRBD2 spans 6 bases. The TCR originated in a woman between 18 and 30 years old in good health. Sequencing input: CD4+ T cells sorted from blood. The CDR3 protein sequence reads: CASSPLSSATGELFF. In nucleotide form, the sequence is TGTGCCAGCAGCCCACTCTCTAGCGCCACCGGGGAGCTGTTTTTT.